This entry describes one T cell receptor (beta chain). Antigen unknown. The data belong to a study of cytomegalovirus exposure and HLA in healthy donors. Study-level findings and limits: The study recorded about 160 TCR beta chains that were cytomegalovirus-associated. Reports credit the classifier with highly specific, highly sensitive diagnosis of cytomegalovirus status. Most observed TCR sequences were rare, whereas some public TCRs were detected in many donors.

The length of the CDR3 is 15 residues. Trimming cost V 6 bases and J 4 bases, with 16 bases left between them. Per the germline V gene, CDR1 is PRHDT and CDR2 is FYEKMQ (reference sequence). Libraries were prepared by immunoSEQ multiplex PCR; TCRdb keeps only in-frame clonotypes and omits some of them. The sample consists of 90,000 to 150,000 clones, around 87% of them appearing once. Sequenced: PBMCs. The receptor comes from a woman aged 18-29 years in good health and CMV-seropositive. This chain joins TRBV13 and TRBJ2-1; weak D call: TRBD1 (6 bases). The CDR3 loop reads CASRDGRGGYNEQFF. The CDR3 coding sequence is TGTGCCAGCAGAGATGGACGAGGGGGATACAATGAGCAGTTCTTC.